These 20 T cell receptor beta chains share one sample of origin, sequenced in a study of blood T cells in healthy people across ages. Through a sample-barcoded 5' primer and a J-beta primer mix, a second PCR was run for 7 to 11 cycles. TCRdb reanalysed the 5' RACE reads using MiXCR and keeps one entry per CDR3 protein. The sample records about 970,000 distinct CDR3 sequences, just over 50% being singletons. Sequenced: blood. The receptors derive from a woman aged 55-69 years in good health.

DNA of the CDR3: TGCAGTGCTGAGGGACCTAGTCGGATCCAGTACTTC. This translates into CSAEGPSRIQYF. V gene TRBV20-1 combines with J gene TRBJ2-5; possibly TRBD1 or TRBD2 for D (5 bases each). Germline V gives CDR1 DFQATT, CDR2 SNEGSKA (reference sequence). The CDR3 extends over 12 amino acids. V was cut by 5 bases and J by 10 bases, with 17 bases left in between.

The J gene is TRBJ2-1, the V gene TRBV20-1; 11 bases align to TRBD2. V shed 4 bases and J 5 bases; nucleotides not matched to a gene: 7. Germline V gives CDR1 DFQATT, CDR2 SNEGSKA (reference sequence). This CDR3 comprises 15 residues. The CDR3 protein is CSAKGTSGRHNEQFF. CDR3 in DNA: TGCAGTGCTAAGGGAACTAGCGGGAGACACAATGAGCAGTTCTTC.

The chain uses TRBV7-2 and TRBJ2-7; tentatively, D is TRBD1 or TRBD2 (5 bases each). CDR3 size: 14 residues. The V end lost 3 bases, the J end lost 4 bases, and 13 bases lay between the germline ends. Germline values: CDR1 SGHTA, CDR2 FQGNSA. In nucleotides, the CDR3 is TGTGCCAGCAGCTTGTACAGAGGGGAATACGAGCAGTACTTC. Its protein product is CASSLYRGEYEQYF.

The chain couples TRBV28 to TRBJ2-7; TRBD1 or TRBD2 may be the D gene (8 bases each). The CDR3 consists of 15 residues. The V end lost 5 bases, the J end lost 3 bases, and 17 bases lay between the germline ends. CDR1 is MDHEN and CDR2 is SYDVKM in the germline V gene. DNA of the CDR3: TGTGCCAGCAGTAAAGGACAGGGACTAGGCTACGAGCAGTACTTC. Translated: CASSKGQGLGYEQYF. Based on the CDR3 plus reference TRBV28 and TRBJ2-7, the full variable domain is DVKVTQSSRYLVKRTGEKVFLECVQDMDHENMFWYRQDPGLGLRLIYFSYDVKMKEKGDIPEGYSVSREKKERFSLILESASTNQTSMYLCASSKGQGLGYEQYFGPGTRLTVT.

The chain has TRBV6-1 and TRBJ2-7, with 8 bases fitting TRBD2. From germline, CDR1 is MNHNS and CDR2 SASEGT. The CDR3 is 14 residues long. Trimming cost V 7 bases and J 7 bases; bases outside gene matches: 12. The CDR3 reads CASNPSGFLWEQYF. For the CDR3, the DNA is TGTGCCAGCAACCCTAGCGGGTTCCTATGGGAGCAGTACTTC.

The V and J genes are TRBV2 and TRBJ2-7, with D maybe TRBD1 (6 bases). Germline V CDR1 and CDR2: SNHLY, FYNNEI. V was clipped by 7 bases and J by 5 bases, with 12 bases between them. There are 12 residues in the CDR3. CDR3 amino acids: CASKMTGHEQYF. The CDR3 nucleotides read TGTGCCAGCAAAATGACAGGCCACGAGCAGTACTTC.

The chain combines TRBV18 with TRBJ1-2; D is unclear. Trimming cost V 1 base and J 7 bases, with 10 bases left between them. The CDR3 contains 13 residues. CDR1 and CDR2 (germline): KGHSH, LQKENI. The CDR3 coding sequence is TGTGCCAGCTCACCACAGGGAATTTCTGGCTACACCTTC. Translated: CASSPQGISGYTF.

The V gene is TRBV7-2, the J gene TRBJ2-1, with TRBD2 matching over 10 bases. The CDR3 is 16 residues long. After removal of 5 bases from V and 3 bases from J, the junction contained 7 bases not matched to a gene. The germline CDR1 and CDR2 sequences are SGHTA and FQGNSA. CDR3 nucleotides: TGTGCCAGCAGCCCCCACCTAGCGGGAGACTACAATGAGCAGTTCTTC. This translates into CASSPHLAGDYNEQFF.

This chain uses TRBV2 with TRBJ2-4, with 7 bases identical to TRBD1. In germline, CDR1 is SNHLY, CDR2 FYNNEI. CDR3 size: 15 residues. J was trimmed by 6 bases and V by 1 base; bases with no gene match: 6. The DNA for the CDR3 is TGTGCCAGCAGTGAAGATAGGGACAGATTAAACATTCAGTACTTC. This translates into CASSEDRDRLNIQYF.

V gene TRBV7-9 combines with J gene TRBJ2-2; D not certain. Deletions cut 2 bases from V and 6 bases from J, with 10 bases between. The CDR3 loop spans 14 amino acids. Germline CDR1 and CDR2: SEHNR and FQNEAQ (reference sequence). The CDR3 here is CASSLRPRPGELFF. CDR3 nucleotide sequence: TGTGCCAGCAGCTTAAGACCCCGTCCCGGGGAGCTGTTTTTT.

Notes on this clonotype: Mismatch with germline at one junction end may stem from a read error. The V and J genes are TRBV5-1 and TRBJ2-1; 9 nucleotides agree with TRBD2. This CDR3 is 15 amino acids long. The V gene's germline CDR1 is SGHRS and CDR2 YFSETQ. The CDR3 region is CACRLAVTSYNEQFF. For the CDR3, the DNA is TGCGCCTGCAGACTAGCGGTGACTTCCTACAATGAGCAGTTCTTC.

This sequence joins TRBV20-1 and TRBJ2-7, with TRBD1 matching 7 bases. Germline CDR1 is DFQATT and CDR2 is SNEGSKA (reference sequence). The CDR3 runs 16 residues. Trimming at V came to 2 bases and at J to 4 bases, leaving 14 bases not matched to a gene. Written as DNA, the CDR3 is TGCAGTGCTAGACGTCAACAGGGGCCTCTAGCTTACGAGCAGTACTTC. It codes for CSARRQQGPLAYEQYF.

This clonotype was observed a few times. V is TRBV4-1 and J is TRBJ2-7; TRBD1 matches at 8 bases. V lost 2 bases and J lost 3; bases outside the gene matches: 6. The CDR3 runs 15 residues. Per the germline V gene, CDR1 is MGHRA and CDR2 is YSYEKL. The DNA for the CDR3 is TGCGCCAGCAGCCAATTACCGGGACAGGTCTACGAGCAGTACTTC. Encoded protein: CASSQLPGQVYEQYF.

This clonotype was seen just once. The J gene is TRBJ2-7, the V gene TRBV5-1, with unresolved D. The DNA end lines up better with TRBJ2-4; the J call may be wrong. Germline lookup yields CDR1 SGHRS and CDR2 YFSETQ. The CDR3 loop spans 12 amino acids. Here the CDR3 reads CASSLDLNIQYF. Here the CDR3 DNA reads TGCGCCAGCAGCTTAGACTTGAACATTCAGTACTTC.

The count of this clonotype is one. The gene calls are TRBV28 and TRBJ1-6; 8 positions agree with TRBD1. The germline V gene encodes CDR1 MDHEN and CDR2 SYDVKM. The ends lost 5 bases at V and 7 bases at J; junction bases unmatched: 7. The CDR3 sequence is 15 residues long. CDR3 sequence (DNA): TGTGCCAGCAGTCGCCGGGACAGGCTCAATTCACCCCTCCACTTT. This sequence encodes CASSRRDRLNSPLHF. Together with reference TRBV28 and TRBJ1-6, the CDR3 gives the full variable domain: DVKVTQSSRYLVKRTGEKVFLECVQDMDHENMFWYRQDPGLGLRLIYFSYDVKMKEKGDIPEGYSVSREKKERFSLILESASTNQTSMYLCASSRRDRLNSPLHFGNGTRLTVT.

This clonotype has a handful of counts. V usage is TRBV4-2 and J usage is TRBJ1-2; D call uncertain. Germline lookup yields CDR1 LGHNA and CDR2 YNFKEQ. Trimming took 1 base from V and 7 from J, leaving 19 bases between them. The CDR3 covers 16 residues. CDR3 in amino acids: CASSQVVRAATLGYTF. The CDR3, as DNA: TGTGCCAGCAGCCAAGTCGTAAGGGCAGCTACTCTTGGCTACACCTTC.

The J gene is TRBJ2-5, the V gene TRBV24-1; no reliable D call. Trimming took off 1 base at V and 0 bases at J, with 8 bases between the two ends. CDR3 size: 15 residues. Germline CDR1 and CDR2: KGHDR and SFDVKD. In DNA, the CDR3 is TGTGCCACCAGTGATTTTGGCAGTTACCAAGAGACCCAGTACTTC. It translates to CATSDFGSYQETQYF.

The genes are TRBV7-2 and TRBJ1-2; D is unclear. V lost 1 base and J 8 bases, leaving 11 bases between the germline ends. There are 13 residues in the CDR3. Germline V gene data show CDR1 as SGHTA and CDR2 as FQGNSA. As DNA, the CDR3 is TGTGCCAGCAGCTTAGTTTTGGTCGAAGGCTACACCTTC. Encoded protein: CASSLVLVEGYTF.

This clonotype was counted once. This chain uses TRBV28 with TRBJ2-7; tentative D call: TRBD1 (6 bases). The germline V gene encodes CDR1 MDHEN and CDR2 SYDVKM. V lost 6 bases, J lost 1 base, and 13 bases lay in between. The CDR3 extends over 14 amino acids. This CDR3 reads CASRTGTRSYEQYF. The CDR3 DNA reads as TGTGCCAGCAGGACCGGGACAAGATCCTACGAGCAGTACTTC.

CDR3 nucleotide sequence: TGTGCCAGCAGCTTAGACCAGGGTATTCTGTACTTC. This translates into CASSLDQGILYF. The chain carries TRBV7-9 and TRBJ2-5, with D possibly being TRBD1 (5 bases). Trimming removed 1 base at V and 13 bases at J, with 13 bases between. The length of the CDR3 is 12 residues. Germline V gene sequence: CDR1 SEHNR, CDR2 FQNEAQ (reference sequence).